There are many counts of the clone carrying this T cell receptor beta chain. Its antigen is currently unknown. This sample stems from a study of human T cells and chemical hapten exposure. Study-level information: On about 2 cm by about 2 cm of upper inner arm skin, sensitization was performed with 2% DPC.

Each CDR3 protein gets one entry after TCRdb re-called the RACE reads with MiXCR. Among fewer than 300,000 distinct CDR3 sequences listed, roughly 8.9% were seen once. The ends were cut back, 6 bases at V and 7 bases at J, with 15 bases in the middle. Germline loops: CDR1 MNHEY, CDR2 SVGEGT. The CDR3 covers 13 residues. Time point meaning: pre-sensitization, week 0. Indicated treatment: therapeutic diphenylcyclopropenone sensitization with weekly scalp DPC. Total RNA extraction was carried out from unfractionated whole blood. Study findings and constraints: It was expanded TCRs that formed significantly more large CDR3 similarity clusters than controls did. Since the donors had alopecia, their immune response may not be the same as that of healthy people.

Sequences were derived from whole blood, sampled in connection with sensitization to the hapten diphenylcyclopropenone (DPC). This TCR was recovered from a woman in her thirties or forties with alopecia areata. Some clones in this sample may be carry-over from other donors' samples. The gene calls are TRBV6-2 or TRBV6-3 and TRBJ2-5, with D possibly TRBD1 on 5 matching bases. CDR3 in amino acids: CASSHGQSGTQYF. The CDR3 region has the DNA TGTGCCAGCAGCCACGGACAATCAGGGACCCAGTACTTC.